This T cell receptor (beta chain) originates from a study of blood T cells in healthy people across ages. Overall study context: Template switching picked up about one barcoded beta molecule for each two T cells.

Regarding this clonotype: Its specificity is not known.

Overall study findings and caveats: Bulk PBMC profiling left naive and antigen-experienced comparisons inconclusive.

The second PCR ran about 6 to 12 cycles with a sample-barcoded 5' primer and J-beta primers. TCRdb reprocessed the 5' RACE reads with MiXCR, giving one entry per CDR3 protein. The sample lists 950,000 to 1,200,000 distinct CDR3 sequences; 35% to 45% were seen once. In each sample, at least 6 million PBMCs were isolated. The receptor was derived from a man between 18 and 29 years old in good health. The material sequenced was blood.

For the CDR3, the DNA is TGTGCCAGCCTGCAAAATACAGGGAGCAGCAATCAGCCCCAGCATTTT. It specifies CASLQNTGSSNQPQHF. This chain connects TRBV6-6 to TRBJ1-5, with D possibly TRBD1 on 6 matching bases. The germline V and J ends were trimmed by 8 bases and 1 base, with 18 bases remaining between them. The germline CDR1 and CDR2 sequences are MNHNY and SVGAGI (reference sequence). The CDR3 is 16 amino acids.